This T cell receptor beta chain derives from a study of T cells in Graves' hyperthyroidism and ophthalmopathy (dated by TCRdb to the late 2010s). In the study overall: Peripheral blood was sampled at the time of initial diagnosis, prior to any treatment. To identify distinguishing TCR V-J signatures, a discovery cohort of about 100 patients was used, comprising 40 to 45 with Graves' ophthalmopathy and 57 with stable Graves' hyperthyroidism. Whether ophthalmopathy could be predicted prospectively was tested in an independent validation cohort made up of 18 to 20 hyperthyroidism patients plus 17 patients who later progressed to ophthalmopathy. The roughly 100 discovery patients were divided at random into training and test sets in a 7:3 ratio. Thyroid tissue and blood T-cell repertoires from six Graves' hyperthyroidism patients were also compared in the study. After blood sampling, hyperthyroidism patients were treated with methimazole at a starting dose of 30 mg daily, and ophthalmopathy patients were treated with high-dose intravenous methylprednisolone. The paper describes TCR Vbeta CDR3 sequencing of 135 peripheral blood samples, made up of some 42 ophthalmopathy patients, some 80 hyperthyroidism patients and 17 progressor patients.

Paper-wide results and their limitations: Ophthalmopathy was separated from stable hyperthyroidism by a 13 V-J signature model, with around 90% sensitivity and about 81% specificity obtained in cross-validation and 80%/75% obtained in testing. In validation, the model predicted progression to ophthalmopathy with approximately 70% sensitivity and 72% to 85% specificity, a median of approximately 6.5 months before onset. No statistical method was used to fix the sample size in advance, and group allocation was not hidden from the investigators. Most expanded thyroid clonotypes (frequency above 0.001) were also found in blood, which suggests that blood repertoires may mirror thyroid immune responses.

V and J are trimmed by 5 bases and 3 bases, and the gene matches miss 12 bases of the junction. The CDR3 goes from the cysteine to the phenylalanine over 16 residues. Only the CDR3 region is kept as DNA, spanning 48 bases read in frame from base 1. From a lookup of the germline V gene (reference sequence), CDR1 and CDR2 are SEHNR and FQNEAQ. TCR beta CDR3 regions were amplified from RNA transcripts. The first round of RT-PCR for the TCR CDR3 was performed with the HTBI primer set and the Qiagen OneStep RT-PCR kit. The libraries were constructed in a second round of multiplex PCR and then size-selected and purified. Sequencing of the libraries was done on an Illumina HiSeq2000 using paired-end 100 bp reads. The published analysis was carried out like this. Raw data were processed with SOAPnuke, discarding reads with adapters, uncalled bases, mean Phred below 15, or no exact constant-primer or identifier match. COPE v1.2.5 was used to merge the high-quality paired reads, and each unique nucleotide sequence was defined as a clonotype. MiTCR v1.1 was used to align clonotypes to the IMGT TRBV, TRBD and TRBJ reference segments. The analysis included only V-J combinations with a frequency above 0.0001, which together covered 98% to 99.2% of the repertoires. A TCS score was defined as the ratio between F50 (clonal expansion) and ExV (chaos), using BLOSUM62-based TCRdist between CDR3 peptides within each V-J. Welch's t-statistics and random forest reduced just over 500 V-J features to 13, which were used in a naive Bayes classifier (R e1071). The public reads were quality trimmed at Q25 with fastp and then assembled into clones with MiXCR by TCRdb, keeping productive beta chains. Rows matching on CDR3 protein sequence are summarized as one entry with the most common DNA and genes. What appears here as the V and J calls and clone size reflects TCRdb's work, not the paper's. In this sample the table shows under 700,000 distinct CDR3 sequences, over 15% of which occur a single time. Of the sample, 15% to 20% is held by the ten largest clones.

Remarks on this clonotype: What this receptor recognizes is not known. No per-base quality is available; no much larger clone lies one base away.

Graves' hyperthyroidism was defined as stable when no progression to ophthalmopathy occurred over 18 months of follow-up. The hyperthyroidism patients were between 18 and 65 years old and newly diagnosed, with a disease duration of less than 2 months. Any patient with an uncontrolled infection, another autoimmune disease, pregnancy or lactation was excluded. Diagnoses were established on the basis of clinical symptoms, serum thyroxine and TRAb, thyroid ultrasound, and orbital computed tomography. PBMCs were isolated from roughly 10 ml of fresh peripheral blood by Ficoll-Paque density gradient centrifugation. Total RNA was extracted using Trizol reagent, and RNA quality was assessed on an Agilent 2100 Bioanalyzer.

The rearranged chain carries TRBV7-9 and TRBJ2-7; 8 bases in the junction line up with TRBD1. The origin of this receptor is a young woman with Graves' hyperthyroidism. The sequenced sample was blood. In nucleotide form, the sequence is TGTGCCAGCAGCCCGGGACAGGCACTTGCCCTCTACGAGCAGTACTTC. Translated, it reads CASSPGQALALYEQYF.